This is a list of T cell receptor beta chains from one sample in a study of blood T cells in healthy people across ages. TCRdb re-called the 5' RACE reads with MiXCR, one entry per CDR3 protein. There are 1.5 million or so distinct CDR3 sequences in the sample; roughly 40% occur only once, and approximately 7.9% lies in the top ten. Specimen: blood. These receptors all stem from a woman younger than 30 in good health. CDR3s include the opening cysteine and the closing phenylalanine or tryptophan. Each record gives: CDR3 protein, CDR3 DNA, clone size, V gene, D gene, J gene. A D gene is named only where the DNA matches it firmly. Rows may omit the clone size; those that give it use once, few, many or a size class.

CDR3 protein: CASSSRETYEQYF; CDR3 DNA: TGTGCCAGCAGCTCCCGGGAAACCTACGAGCAGTACTTC; clone size: NA; V gene: TRBV7-2; D gene: NA; J gene: TRBJ2-7
CDR3 protein: CSVGTAVYYGYTF; CDR3 DNA: TGCAGCGTGGGGACAGCCGTCTACTATGGCTACACCTTC; clone size: few; V gene: TRBV29-1; D gene: TRBD1; J gene: TRBJ1-2
CDR3 protein: CASSDPDNYGYTF; CDR3 DNA: TGTGCCAGCAGCGACCCGGACAACTATGGCTACACCTTC; clone size: few; V gene: TRBV6-2/TRBV6-3; D gene: NA; J gene: TRBJ1-2
CDR3 protein: CSVEPFSSSGYQETQYF; CDR3 DNA: TGCAGCGTTGAACCTTTTTCATCCTCGGGGTACCAAGAGACCCAGTACTTC; clone size: few; V gene: TRBV29-1; D gene: NA; J gene: TRBJ2-5
CDR3 protein: CASSLALSYNSPLHF; CDR3 DNA: TGTGCCAGCAGTTTGGCGCTCTCCTATAATTCACCCCTCCACTTT; clone size: NA; V gene: TRBV27; D gene: NA; J gene: TRBJ1-6
CDR3 protein: CASSPTTRGQYNQPQHF; CDR3 DNA: TGTGCCAGCAGCCCGACGACAAGAGGACAGTACAATCAGCCCCAGCATTTT; clone size: NA; V gene: TRBV12-3/TRBV12-4; D gene: NA; J gene: TRBJ1-5
CDR3 protein: CSVVVWGAQNTGELFF; CDR3 DNA: TGCAGCGTTGTGGTGTGGGGGGCCCAAAACACCGGGGAGCTGTTTTTT; clone size: NA; V gene: TRBV29-1; D gene: NA; J gene: TRBJ2-2
CDR3 protein: CSVWLTGSTGNTIYF; CDR3 DNA: TGCAGCGTTTGGTTGACAGGCAGTACTGGAAACACCATATATTTT; clone size: NA; V gene: TRBV29-1; D gene: NA; J gene: TRBJ1-3
CDR3 protein: CASSRDRRNTGELFF; CDR3 DNA: TGTGCCAGCAGCCGGGACAGGAGGAACACCGGGGAGCTGTTTTTT; clone size: many; V gene: TRBV6-5; D gene: TRBD1; J gene: TRBJ2-2
CDR3 protein: CATSRLTGDNEKLFF; CDR3 DNA: TGTGCCACCAGCAGATTGACAGGAGATAATGAAAAACTGTTTTTT; clone size: NA; V gene: TRBV15; D gene: NA; J gene: TRBJ1-4
CDR3 protein: CAWSLTGDGYTF; CDR3 DNA: TGTGCCTGGAGTTTGACAGGGGACGGCTACACCTTC; clone size: few; V gene: TRBV30; D gene: TRBD1; J gene: TRBJ1-2
CDR3 protein: CSALSGTTDTQYF; CDR3 DNA: TGCAGTGCCCTCAGCGGTACCACAGATACGCAGTATTTT; clone size: NA; V gene: TRBV20-1; D gene: NA; J gene: TRBJ2-3
CDR3 protein: CSGVPRGGYTEAFF; CDR3 DNA: TGCAGTGGTGTGCCCAGGGGAGGATACACTGAAGCTTTCTTT; clone size: NA; V gene: TRBV20-1; D gene: NA; J gene: TRBJ1-1
CDR3 protein: CASSLGAGGGYEQYF; CDR3 DNA: TGTGCCAGCAGCTTAGGGGCGGGAGGGGGGTACGAGCAGTACTTC; clone size: NA; V gene: TRBV7-2; D gene: TRBD2; J gene: TRBJ2-7
CDR3 protein: CSVEDKTPGEQYF; CDR3 DNA: TGCAGCGTTGAAGACAAGACCCCCGGCGAGCAGTACTTC; clone size: NA; V gene: TRBV29-1; D gene: NA; J gene: TRBJ2-7
CDR3 protein: CASSVGGTAIMYTF; CDR3 DNA: TGTGCCAGCAGTGTTGGTGGGACGGCGATAATGTACACCTTC; clone size: NA; V gene: TRBV12-3/TRBV12-4; D gene: NA; J gene: TRBJ1-2
CDR3 protein: CSASGLAGSGGFEETQYF; CDR3 DNA: TGCAGTGCAAGCGGACTAGCGGGATCTGGAGGGTTTGAAGAGACCCAGTACTTC; clone size: NA; V gene: TRBV20-1; D gene: TRBD2; J gene: TRBJ2-5
CDR3 protein: CASSYRGTGLYTEAFF; CDR3 DNA: TGTGCCAGCAGTTATAGGGGGACAGGGTTATACACTGAAGCTTTCTTT; clone size: few; V gene: TRBV6-5; D gene: TRBD1; J gene: TRBJ1-1
CDR3 protein: CASSLIFSEQFF; CDR3 DNA: TGTGCCAGCAGCTTAATATTTTCTGAGCAGTTCTTC; clone size: NA; V gene: TRBV7-2; D gene: NA; J gene: TRBJ2-1
CDR3 protein: CARWPFPPYEQYF; CDR3 DNA: TGCGCAAGATGGCCCTTCCCTCCGTACGAGCAGTACTTC; clone size: NA; V gene: TRBV5-1; D gene: NA; J gene: TRBJ2-7
CDR3 protein: CASSPLKEYTGELFF; CDR3 DNA: TGTGCCAGCTCACCATTAAAGGAGTACACCGGGGAGCTGTTTTTT; clone size: NA; V gene: TRBV18; D gene: NA; J gene: TRBJ2-2
CDR3 protein: CASSPRTTVGQGAYGYTF; CDR3 DNA: TGTGCCAGCAGCCCCCGAACCACCGTCGGACAGGGGGCTTATGGCTACACCTTC; clone size: NA; V gene: TRBV5-5; D gene: TRBD1; J gene: TRBJ1-2
CDR3 protein: CASSVRAGGQGNTGELFF; CDR3 DNA: TGTGCCAGCAGCGTACGGGCGGGGGGACAGGGGAACACCGGGGAGCTGTTTTTT; clone size: NA; V gene: TRBV9; D gene: NA; J gene: TRBJ2-2
CDR3 protein: CAISGSGDYTF; CDR3 DNA: TGTGCCATCAGTGGATCGGGGGACTACACCTTC; clone size: few; V gene: TRBV10-3; D gene: NA; J gene: TRBJ1-2
CDR3 protein: CASSQDTATEAFF; CDR3 DNA: TGTGCCAGCAGCCAAGATACAGCAACTGAAGCTTTCTTT; clone size: NA; V gene: TRBV3-1; D gene: NA; J gene: TRBJ1-1
CDR3 protein: CASSARDRLNEQFF; CDR3 DNA: TGTGCCAGCAGCGCCCGGGACAGGTTGAATGAGCAGTTCTTC; clone size: NA; V gene: TRBV9; D gene: TRBD1; J gene: TRBJ2-1
CDR3 protein: CASSSYRTEAIYSNQPQHF; CDR3 DNA: TGTGCCAGCAGCTCCTACCGGACGGAAGCTATCTATAGCAATCAGCCCCAGCATTTT; clone size: once; V gene: TRBV5-4; D gene: NA; J gene: TRBJ1-5
CDR3 protein: CASSQEPGQAYEQYF; CDR3 DNA: TGCGCCAGCAGCCAAGAGCCGGGACAGGCCTACGAGCAGTACTTC; clone size: many; V gene: TRBV4-1; D gene: TRBD1; J gene: TRBJ2-7
CDR3 protein: CSVVQGATEQYF; CDR3 DNA: TGCAGCGTTGTGCAGGGGGCAACCGAGCAGTACTTC; clone size: few; V gene: TRBV29-1; D gene: TRBD1; J gene: TRBJ2-7
CDR3 protein: CASSYGGTSLGDTQYF; CDR3 DNA: TGTGCCAGCAGTTACGGCGGGACTAGCCTTGGAGATACGCAGTATTTT; clone size: few; V gene: TRBV6-5; D gene: TRBD2; J gene: TRBJ2-3
CDR3 protein: CASSLRATSAVTGELFF; CDR3 DNA: TGTGCCAGCAGCCTGCGGGCCACCTCGGCGGTGACCGGGGAGCTGTTTTTT; clone size: NA; V gene: TRBV9; D gene: NA; J gene: TRBJ2-2
CDR3 protein: CASSLLGAGANTEAFF; CDR3 DNA: TGTGCCAGCAGCTTGCTAGGTGCGGGTGCTAACACTGAAGCTTTCTTT; clone size: few; V gene: TRBV7-9; D gene: NA; J gene: TRBJ1-1
CDR3 protein: CASSPMGGSSEQYF; CDR3 DNA: TGTGCCAGCAGCCCGATGGGGGGGTCTTCCGAGCAGTACTTC; clone size: few; V gene: TRBV28; D gene: TRBD2; J gene: TRBJ2-7
CDR3 protein: CASSYSTSGVGSDTQYF; CDR3 DNA: TGTGCCAGCAGTTATTCGACTAGCGGGGTAGGGTCAGATACGCAGTATTTT; clone size: few; V gene: TRBV6-5; D gene: TRBD2; J gene: TRBJ2-3
CDR3 protein: CASSLPSHTQYF; CDR3 DNA: TGTGCCAGCAGCTTGCCAAGTCATACGCAGTATTTT; clone size: NA; V gene: TRBV5-8; D gene: NA; J gene: TRBJ2-3
CDR3 protein: CASSRLTSGAYNEQFF; CDR3 DNA: TGTGCCAGCAGCCGGTTGACTAGCGGCGCCTACAATGAGCAGTTCTTC; clone size: NA; V gene: TRBV3-1; D gene: TRBD2; J gene: TRBJ2-1
CDR3 protein: CSASVPEAFF; CDR3 DNA: TGCAGTGCTAGCGTCCCTGAAGCTTTCTTT; clone size: few; V gene: TRBV20-1; D gene: NA; J gene: TRBJ1-1
CDR3 protein: CASSLNGMGLGEQYF; CDR3 DNA: TGTGCCAGCAGCTTAAACGGGATGGGGCTGGGCGAGCAGTACTTC; clone size: NA; V gene: TRBV13; D gene: NA; J gene: TRBJ2-7
CDR3 protein: CASSSSSDTNTGELFF; CDR3 DNA: TGCGCCAGCAGCTCCTCTAGCGATACGAACACCGGGGAGCTGTTTTTT; clone size: few; V gene: TRBV4-1; D gene: NA; J gene: TRBJ2-2
CDR3 protein: CASSRTGQGFLLTEAFF; CDR3 DNA: TGTGCCAGCAGCCGAACCGGACAGGGATTCCTCCTCACTGAAGCTTTCTTT; clone size: NA; V gene: TRBV27; D gene: TRBD1; J gene: TRBJ1-1
CDR3 protein: CASSLSRTLSSYNEQFF; CDR3 DNA: TGTGCCAGCAGTTTATCACGGACATTAAGCTCCTACAATGAGCAGTTCTTC; clone size: NA; V gene: TRBV27; D gene: NA; J gene: TRBJ2-1
CDR3 protein: CASGFSSGNEQFF; CDR3 DNA: TGTGCTAGTGGTTTTTCTAGCGGCAATGAGCAGTTCTTC; clone size: NA; V gene: TRBV12-5; D gene: TRBD2; J gene: TRBJ2-1
CDR3 protein: CASSPSQGDYGYTF; CDR3 DNA: TGTGCCAGCAGCCCCTCGCAGGGGGACTATGGCTACACCTTC; clone size: few; V gene: TRBV9; D gene: TRBD1; J gene: TRBJ1-2
CDR3 protein: CASSQISGIPYEQYF; CDR3 DNA: TGTGCCAGCAGCCAAATTAGCGGGATACCCTACGAGCAGTACTTC; clone size: NA; V gene: TRBV14; D gene: TRBD2; J gene: TRBJ2-7
CDR3 protein: CASSDSGLYGYTF; CDR3 DNA: TGTGCCAGCAGTGATTCGGGGCTCTATGGCTACACCTTC; clone size: few; V gene: TRBV6-6; D gene: NA; J gene: TRBJ1-2
CDR3 protein: CAWSTRGDEQFF; CDR3 DNA: TGTGCCTGGAGCACCCGGGGAGATGAGCAGTTCTTC; clone size: NA; V gene: TRBV30; D gene: NA; J gene: TRBJ2-1